Below, 6 T cell receptor beta chains from the same sample are listed, as sequenced in a study of blood T cells in healthy people across ages. It was with a sample-barcoded 5' primer and a J-beta primer mix that a second PCR of about 6 to 12 cycles was run. Each CDR3 protein gets one entry after TCRdb re-called the 5' RACE reads with MiXCR. The sample comprises around 1,900,000 distinct CDR3 sequences, approximately 40% of which are singletons, and 23% rests with the top ten. The sample consisted of blood. These TCRs come from a human donor in good health.

The J gene is TRBJ2-1, the V gene TRBV6-4, with unresolved D. The V gene's germline CDR1 is MRHNA and CDR2 SNTAGT. V was cut by 4 bases and J by 9 bases, with 13 bases left in between. The CDR3 contains 13 residues. In DNA, the CDR3 is TGTGCCAGCAGTGGGGCAGGTTTAAGTGAGCAGTTCTTC. Encoded protein: CASSGAGLSEQFF.

V usage is TRBV5-5 and J usage is TRBJ2-7, with D possibly matching TRBD1 (6 bases). There are 16 residues in the CDR3. Germline CDR1 is SGHKS and CDR2 is YYEKEE (reference sequence). Trimming took 4 bases from V and 0 from J, leaving 17 bases between them. The CDR3 is CASSPRQARSSYEQYF. The CDR3 nucleotides read TGTGCCAGCAGCCCGAGACAGGCCAGGAGCTCCTACGAGCAGTACTTC.

The chain couples TRBV5-1 to TRBJ2-3; tentatively, D is TRBD1 (5 bases). Germline V gene sequence: CDR1 SGHRS, CDR2 YFSETQ. The CDR3 runs 16 residues. V was pared by 0 bases and J by 0 bases, with 11 bases between. The CDR3 loop is CASSLGPRQSTDTQYF. The CDR3 DNA follows: TGCGCCAGCAGCTTGGGTCCGAGACAGAGCACAGATACGCAGTATTTT.

This clonotype has only a few counts. The CDR3 coding sequence is TGCGCCAGCAGCCAGGAAAAGGGAGGGGGGGACTCCTACGAGCAGTACTTC. Translation: CASSQEKGGGDSYEQYF. The chain joins TRBV4-3 to TRBJ2-7, with D tentatively TRBD2 (7 bases). The CDR3 covers 17 residues. V lost 3 bases, J lost 0 bases, and 18 bases lay in between. CDR1 and CDR2 from the germline V gene are LGHNA and YSLEER.

The chain carries TRBV7-2 and TRBJ1-2; 10 positions agree with TRBD1. CDR3 length equals 15 residues. Germline V lookup: CDR1 SGHTA, CDR2 FQGNSA. The junction had 6 bases not matched to a gene; V was cut back by 6 bases and J by 2 bases. The CDR3 loop is CASRPETGGNYGYTF. The CDR3 coding sequence is TGTGCCAGCAGGCCCGAGACAGGGGGCAACTATGGCTACACCTTC.

The chain uses TRBV29-1 and TRBJ1-1, with D tentatively TRBD1 (5 bases). The germline gives CDR1 SQVTM, CDR2 ANQGSEA. The V gene lost 6 bases and the J gene lost 0 bases, with 11 bases spanning the gap. The CDR3 contains 13 residues. The CDR3 DNA follows: TGCAGCGTCCGTTGGGGCTTGAACACTGAAGCTTTCTTT. Its translation: CSVRWGLNTEAFF.